This T cell receptor beta chain appears in the sequencing data of a study of CD8+ T cells in alopecia areata. Using a FACSAria, the CD4+ and CD8+ T cells were sorted from the PBMCs. This CDR3 has 14 residues. The V gene lost 3 bases and the J gene lost 11 bases, with 19 bases spanning the gap. The germline V gene encodes CDR1 PRHDT and CDR2 FYEKMQ (reference sequence). Sequencing relied on a cDNA template that was reverse transcribed from extracted RNA. Repertoires were generated with immunoSEQ multiplex PCR, while TCRdb's copy carries only in-frame clones and drops some. Of about 200,000 clones in the sample, more than 55% were seen once.

This receptor was obtained from a human donor in good health. The chain links TRBV13 to TRBJ1-1; D call uncertain. Sequenced material: CD8+ T cells sorted from blood. In DNA, the CDR3 is TGTGCCAGCAGCTTCTCGGCTGCCCCTGAATCGGCTTTCTTT. It encodes CASSFSAAPESAFF. Filled out from reference TRBV13 and TRBJ1-1, the complete variable domain reads AAGVIQSPRHLIKEKRETATLKCYPIPRHDTVYWYQQGPGQDPQFLISFYEKMQSDKGSIPDRFSAQQFSDYHSELNMSSLELGDSALYFCASSFSAAPESAFFGQGTRLTVV.